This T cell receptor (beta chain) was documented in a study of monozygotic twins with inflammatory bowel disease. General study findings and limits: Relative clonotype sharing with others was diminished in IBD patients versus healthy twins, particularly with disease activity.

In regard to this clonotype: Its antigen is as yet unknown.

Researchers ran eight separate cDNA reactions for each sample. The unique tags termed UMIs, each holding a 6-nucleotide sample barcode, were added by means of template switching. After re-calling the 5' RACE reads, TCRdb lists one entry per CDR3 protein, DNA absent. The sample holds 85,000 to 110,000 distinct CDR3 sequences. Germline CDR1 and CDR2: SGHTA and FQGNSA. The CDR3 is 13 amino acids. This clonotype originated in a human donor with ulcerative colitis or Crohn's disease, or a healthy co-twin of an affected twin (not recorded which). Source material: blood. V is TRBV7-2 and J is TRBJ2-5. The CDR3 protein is CASSLVREETQYF.